These 24 T cell receptor beta chains were all obtained from the same sample, sequenced in a study of OX40 agonist ivuxolimab in advanced cancers. The data were produced by immunoSEQ multiplex PCR, yet TCRdb's version contains in-frame clones alone and is incomplete. The data hold roughly 80,000 clones, with 86% observed a single time. Sample: CD4+ or CD8+ T cells sorted from blood, taken in a trial of the OX40 agonist ivuxolimab. These receptors were taken from an adult with an advanced solid tumor such as melanoma, head and neck, liver or kidney cancer.

The chain has TRBV5-6 and TRBJ2-2; D gene unclear. The V gene's germline CDR1 is SGHDT and CDR2 YYEEEE. This CDR3 is built from 15 residues. V was shortened by 6 bases and J by 0 bases, with 12 bases between the two germline ends. CDR3 region: CASTQVFSNTGELFF. The CDR3 DNA reads as TGTGCCAGCACCCAAGTCTTCTCGAACACCGGGGAGCTGTTTTTT. The complete variable domain, with remaining parts taken from reference TRBV5-6 and TRBJ2-2, reads DAGVTQSPTHLIKTRGQQVTLRCSPKSGHDTVSWYQQALGQGPQFIFQYYEEEERQRGNFPDRFSGHQFPNYSSELNVNALLLGDSALYLCASTQVFSNTGELFFGEGSRLTVL.

J is TRBJ2-7 and V is TRBV6-5; D is undetermined. The CDR3 is 14 residues long. Germline V gene sequence: CDR1 MNHEY, CDR2 SVGAGI. The germline V and J ends were trimmed by 5 bases and 3 bases, with 14 bases remaining between them. The CDR3 bases are TGTGCCAGCAGTGCGATATTTCAAATCTACGAGCAGTACTTC. Translating it yields CASSAIFQIYEQYF.

In this sample, this clone turned up a few times. V gene TRBV7-8 combines with J gene TRBJ2-1; 8 positions match TRBD2. The V gene's germline CDR1 is SGHVS and CDR2 FQNEAQ. This CDR3 is built from 15 residues. The ends lost 1 base at V and 4 bases at J; junction bases unmatched: 3. CDR3 bases: TGTGCCAGCAGCTTAGTTAGCGGGGTATACAATGAGCAGTTCTTC. Its protein is CASSLVSGVYNEQFF.

The chain recombines TRBV6-5 with TRBJ2-1; TRBD2 agrees at 8 bases. With V trimmed by 6 bases and J by 9 bases, 10 bases remained unmatched. The germline CDR1 and CDR2 sequences are MNHEY and SVGAGI. The CDR3 runs to 14 residues. In nucleotides, the CDR3 is TGTGCCAGCAGCCCGGGACTAGGGACCCCTGAGCAGTTCTTC. Its translation is CASSPGLGTPEQFF.

The V call is TRBV4-1, the J call TRBJ1-2; D is uncertain. The germline V gene has CDR1 MGHRA and CDR2 YSYEKL. The CDR3 is 15 residues long. The V and J ends lost 1 base and 5 bases respectively, with 14 bases between them. The CDR3 DNA reads TGCGCCAGCAGCCAAGCCTTGGGGAGGCAGTATGGCTACACCTTC. Translation: CASSQALGRQYGYTF.

There are a few counts of this clone. This chain links TRBV4-2 with TRBJ2-1; a possible D gene is TRBD1 (5 bases). The CDR3 spans 16 residues. Per germline, CDR1 LGHNA and CDR2 YNFKEQ. V was pared by 4 bases and J by 5 bases, with 18 bases between. The CDR3 is CASSPRGTPTHNEQFF. The DNA of the CDR3 is TGTGCCAGCAGCCCAAGGGGAACTCCCACCCACAATGAGCAGTTCTTC.

The gene calls are TRBV7-2 and TRBJ1-2; D uncertain. From germline, CDR1 is SGHTA and CDR2 FQGNSA. V lost 1 base and J 4 bases, leaving 7 bases between the germline ends. This CDR3 is 13 amino acids long. CDR3 in DNA: TGTGCCAGCAGCTTAGACGGCGTCTATGGCTACACCTTC. It yields the protein CASSLDGVYGYTF.

The chain employs TRBV27 and TRBJ2-1; D gene ambiguous. Trimming left V 5 bases short and J 0 bases short, with 17 bases between. This CDR3 contains 17 residues. Germline assignment: CDR1 MNHEY and CDR2 SMNVEV (reference sequence). The CDR3 nucleotides read TGTGCCAGCAGTCCTGATGACCCGGTATACTCCTACAATGAGCAGTTCTTC. Translating gives CASSPDDPVYSYNEQFF.

The J gene is TRBJ2-5, the V gene TRBV7-9; 10 nucleotides match TRBD2. The CDR3 is 14 amino acids. J lost 5 bases, V lost 5 bases, and 5 bases had no gene match. Germline assignment: CDR1 SEHNR and CDR2 FQNEAQ (reference sequence). In DNA, the CDR3 is TGTGCCAGCAGCCCTAGCGGGAGAGGGGAGACCCAGTACTTC. Its translation: CASSPSGRGETQYF.

V usage is TRBV28 and J usage is TRBJ1-1, with D possibly TRBD1 on 6 matching bases. The CDR3 is 12 amino acids. Trimming cost V 6 bases and J 7 bases, with 12 bases left between them. In germline, CDR1 is MDHEN, CDR2 SYDVKM. The CDR3 protein is CASSFQGIEAFF. CDR3 nucleotide sequence: TGTGCCAGCAGCTTCCAGGGGATTGAAGCTTTCTTT.

The genes are TRBV30 and TRBJ2-5; D is unclear. In germline, CDR1 is GTSNPN, CDR2 SVGIG (reference sequence). The CDR3 covers 12 residues. V lost 2 bases and J 0 bases, leaving 4 bases between the germline ends. The CDR3 sequence: CAWSFNQETQYF. DNA of the CDR3: TGTGCCTGGAGTTTTAACCAAGAGACCCAGTACTTC. The whole variable domain, filled in from reference TRBV30 and TRBJ2-5, reads SQTIHQWPATLVQPVGSPLSLECTVEGTSNPNLYWYRQAAGRGLQLLFYSVGIGQISSEVPQNLSASRPQDRQFILSSKKLLLSDSGFYLCAWSFNQETQYFGPGTRLLVL.

The J gene is TRBJ2-2, the V gene TRBV7-8, with 8 bases that match TRBD1. J was trimmed by 4 bases and V by 6 bases; bases with no gene match: 4. Germline assignment: CDR1 SGHVS and CDR2 FQNEAQ. The CDR3 loop spans 14 amino acids. The DNA of the CDR3 is TGTGCCAGCAGGGACAGGGTAGCCACCGGGGAGCTGTTTTTT. Translating gives CASRDRVATGELFF.

This chain links TRBV29-1 with TRBJ2-1, with 7 nucleotides matching TRBD2. Germline values: CDR1 SQVTM, CDR2 ANQGSEA. J was trimmed by 7 bases and V by 4 bases; bases with no gene match: 7. CDR3 length equals 13 residues. CDR3 sequence reads: CSVARTSGNEQFF. CDR3 in DNA: TGCAGCGTTGCCCGGACTAGTGGGAATGAGCAGTTCTTC.

This sequence joins TRBV6-1 and TRBJ2-7; no firm D call. This CDR3 has 11 amino acids. The V gene lost 5 bases and the J gene lost 3 bases, with 5 bases spanning the gap. CDR1 and CDR2 (germline): MNHNS, SASEGT. CDR3 sequence: CASSHLYEQYF. Written as DNA, the CDR3 is TGTGCCAGCAGTCATCTCTACGAGCAGTACTTC.

This rearrangement joins TRBV5-1 to TRBJ1-1; no clear D gene. Germline CDR1 and CDR2: SGHRS and YFSETQ. V was pared by 3 bases and J by 1 base, with 10 bases between. The CDR3 length is 14 residues. This chain's CDR3 is CASSSQTSNTEAFF. CDR3 nucleotides: TGCGCCAGCAGCTCACAGACTTCGAACACTGAAGCTTTCTTT.

The V call is TRBV28, the J call TRBJ1-6; 7 bases match TRBD1. This CDR3 is 14 amino acids long. V trimming: 7 bases; J trimming: 6 bases; junction bases outside the gene matches: 6. Germline-derived CDR1 and CDR2 are MDHEN and SYDVKM. The CDR3 region is CASIAGTVNSPLHF. The CDR3 DNA reads TGTGCCAGCATCGCCGGGACAGTTAATTCACCCCTCCACTTT. The variable domain in full, with the rest retrieved from reference TRBV28 and TRBJ1-6, is DVKVTQSSRYLVKRTGEKVFLECVQDMDHENMFWYRQDPGLGLRLIYFSYDVKMKEKGDIPEGYSVSREKKERFSLILESASTNQTSMYLCASIAGTVNSPLHFGNGTRLTVT.

V gene TRBV19 combines with J gene TRBJ1-6; weak D call: TRBD1 (5 bases). This CDR3 spans 13 amino acids. Germline assignment: CDR1 LNHDA and CDR2 SQIVND (reference sequence). Trimming shortened V by 9 bases and J by 7 bases, and 13 bases separated the two germline ends. The CDR3 DNA reads as TGTGCCAGCTCCCGGGACTCAAATTCACCCCTCCACTTT. It translates to CASSRDSNSPLHF.

The rearrangement uses TRBV5-1 and TRBJ2-7; D ambiguous. This CDR3 has 13 amino acids. The ends were cut back, 4 bases at V and 0 bases at J, with 8 bases in the middle. Germline loops: CDR1 SGHRS, CDR2 YFSETQ. CDR3 in amino acids: CASSPTVSYEQYF. The CDR3 DNA follows: TGCGCCAGCAGCCCTACAGTCTCCTACGAGCAGTACTTC.

The chain is built from TRBV9 and TRBJ2-2; maybe TRBD1 (5 bases). V shed 0 bases and J shed 3 bases, with 15 bases lying between them. The CDR3 is made up of 17 amino acids. CDR1 SGDLS and CDR2 YYNGEE come from the germline V gene. As DNA, the CDR3 is TGTGCCAGCAGCGTAGCTGGTCTGGCAGGGTACACCGGGGAGCTGTTTTTT. This gives the protein CASSVAGLAGYTGELFF.

The chain links TRBV19 to TRBJ2-2; D is perhaps TRBD2 (7 bases). The germline V gene has CDR1 LNHDA and CDR2 SQIVND (reference sequence). The CDR3 contains 13 residues. Trimming cost V 11 bases and J 4 bases, with 14 bases left between them. The CDR3 region is CAAKRGGTGELFF. The CDR3 coding sequence is TGTGCCGCCAAAAGGGGGGGCACCGGGGAGCTGTTTTTT.

The chain uses TRBV19 and TRBJ1-2; perhaps TRBD1 as D (5 bases). Germline V gene sequence: CDR1 LNHDA, CDR2 SQIVND (reference sequence). The CDR3 totals 15 residues. V lost 3 bases and J lost 6, with 17 bases in between. In DNA form, the CDR3 reads TGTGCCAGTAGTATGCGACAGTTGAATCTAAATGGCTACACCTTC. Residues: CASSMRQLNLNGYTF.

The CDR3 bases are TGTGCCTGGAGTGCGCTAGCGGGATACCACGAGCAGTACTTC. Its translation: CAWSALAGYHEQYF. The gene calls are TRBV30 and TRBJ2-7; 9 positions agree with TRBD2. Per germline, CDR1 GTSNPN and CDR2 SVGIG (reference sequence). The V and J ends lost 1 base and 5 bases, in that order; junction bases with no gene match: 6. CDR3 size: 14 residues. Full variable domain (rest looked up from reference TRBV30 and TRBJ2-7): SQTIHQWPATLVQPVGSPLSLECTVEGTSNPNLYWYRQAAGRGLQLLFYSVGIGQISSEVPQNLSASRPQDRQFILSSKKLLLSDSGFYLCAWSALAGYHEQYFGPGTRLTVT.

The chain joins TRBV11-1 to TRBJ2-3; D possibly corresponds to TRBD1 (6 bases). Trimming left V 6 bases short and J 3 bases short, with 25 bases between. Germline V CDR1 and CDR2: SGHAT, FQDESV (reference sequence). The CDR3 spans 18 residues. The CDR3 region is CASSPVRAGGAQTDTQYF. The CDR3, as DNA: TGTGCCAGCAGTCCAGTAAGGGCTGGGGGCGCCCAGACAGATACGCAGTATTTT.

J is TRBJ2-3 and V is TRBV19; TRBD1 is a possible D gene (6 bases). Between the trimmed V and J ends, which lost 2 bases and 6 bases, there was a span of 24 bases. Germline V gene data show CDR1 as LNHDA and CDR2 as SQIVND (reference sequence). The CDR3 is 18 amino acids. CDR3 DNA: TGTGCCAGTAGTATACGGGGAACAGGGCGCGCGATTGGTGATACGCAGTATTTT. Encoded protein: CASSIRGTGRAIGDTQYF.